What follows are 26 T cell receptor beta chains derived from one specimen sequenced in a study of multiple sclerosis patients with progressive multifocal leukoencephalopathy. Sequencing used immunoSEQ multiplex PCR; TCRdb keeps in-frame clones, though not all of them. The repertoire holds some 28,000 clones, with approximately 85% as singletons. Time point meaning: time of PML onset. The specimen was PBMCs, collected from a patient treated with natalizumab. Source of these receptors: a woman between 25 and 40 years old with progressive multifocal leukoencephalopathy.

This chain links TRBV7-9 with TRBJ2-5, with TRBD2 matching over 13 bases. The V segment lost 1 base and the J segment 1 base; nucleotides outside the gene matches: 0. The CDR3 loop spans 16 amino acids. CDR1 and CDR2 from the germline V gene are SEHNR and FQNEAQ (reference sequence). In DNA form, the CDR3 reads TGTGCCAGCAGCTTAGGGACTAGCGGGGGCCAAGAGACCCAGTACTTC. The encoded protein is CASSLGTSGGQETQYF.

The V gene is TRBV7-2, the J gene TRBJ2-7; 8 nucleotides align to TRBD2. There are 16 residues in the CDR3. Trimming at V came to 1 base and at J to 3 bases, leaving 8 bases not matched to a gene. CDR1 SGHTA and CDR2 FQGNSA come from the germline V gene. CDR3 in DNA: TGTGCCAGCAGCTTAGGGGCGCCCGGGACTAGCTACGAGCAGTACTTC. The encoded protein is CASSLGAPGTSYEQYF.

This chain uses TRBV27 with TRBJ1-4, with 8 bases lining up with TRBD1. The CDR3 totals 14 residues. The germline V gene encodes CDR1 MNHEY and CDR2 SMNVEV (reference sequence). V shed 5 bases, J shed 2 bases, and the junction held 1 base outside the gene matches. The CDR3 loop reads CASSRTGTNEKLFF. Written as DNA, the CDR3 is TGTGCCAGCAGTCGGACAGGGACTAATGAAAAACTGTTTTTT.

The CDR3 sequence is CASSQEWRLYEQYF. The CDR3 DNA sequence: TGCGCCAGCAGCCAAGAGTGGCGGCTATACGAGCAGTACTTC. V gene TRBV4-3 combines with J gene TRBJ2-7; no clear D. V lost 0 bases, J lost 4 bases, and 10 bases lay in between. Germline CDR1 and CDR2: LGHNA and YSLEER. There are 14 residues in the CDR3.

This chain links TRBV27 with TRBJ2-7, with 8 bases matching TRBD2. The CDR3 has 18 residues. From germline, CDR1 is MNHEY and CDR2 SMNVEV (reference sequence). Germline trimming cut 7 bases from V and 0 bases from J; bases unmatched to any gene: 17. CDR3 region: CASKRAGLGGGISYEQYF. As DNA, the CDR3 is TGTGCCAGCAAACGAGCGGGCCTCGGCGGGGGGATCTCCTACGAGCAGTACTTC.

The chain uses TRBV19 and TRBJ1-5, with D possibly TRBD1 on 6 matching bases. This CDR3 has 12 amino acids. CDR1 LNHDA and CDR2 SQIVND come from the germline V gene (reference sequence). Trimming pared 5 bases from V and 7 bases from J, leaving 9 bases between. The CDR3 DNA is TGTGCCAGTAGTGGGGGCGTCCAGCCCCAGCATTTT. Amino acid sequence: CASSGGVQPQHF.

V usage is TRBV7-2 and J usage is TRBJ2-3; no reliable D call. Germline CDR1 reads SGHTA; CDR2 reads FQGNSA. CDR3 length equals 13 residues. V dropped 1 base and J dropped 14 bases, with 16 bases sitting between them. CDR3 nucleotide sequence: TGTGCCAGCAGCTTAGAGCCGGCGACCCCCCCGTATTTT. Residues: CASSLEPATPPYF.

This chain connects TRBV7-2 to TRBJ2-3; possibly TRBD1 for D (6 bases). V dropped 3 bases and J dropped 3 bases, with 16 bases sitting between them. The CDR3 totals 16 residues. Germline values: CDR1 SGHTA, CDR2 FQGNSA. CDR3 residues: CASSFRGEGKTDTQYF. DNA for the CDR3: TGTGCCAGCAGCTTCAGGGGCGAGGGGAAGACAGATACGCAGTATTTT.

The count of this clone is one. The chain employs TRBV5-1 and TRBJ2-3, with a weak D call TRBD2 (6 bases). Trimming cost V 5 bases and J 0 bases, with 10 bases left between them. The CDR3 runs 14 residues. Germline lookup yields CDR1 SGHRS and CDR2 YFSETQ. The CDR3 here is CASSFGGSTDTQYF. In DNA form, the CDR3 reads TGCGCCAGCAGTTTCGGAGGGAGCACAGATACGCAGTATTTT.

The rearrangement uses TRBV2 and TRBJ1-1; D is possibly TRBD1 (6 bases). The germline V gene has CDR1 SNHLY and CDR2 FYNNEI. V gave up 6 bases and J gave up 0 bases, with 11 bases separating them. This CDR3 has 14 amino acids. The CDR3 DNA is TGTGCCAGCAGGGGCGGGGACATGAACACTGAAGCTTTCTTT. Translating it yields CASRGGDMNTEAFF.

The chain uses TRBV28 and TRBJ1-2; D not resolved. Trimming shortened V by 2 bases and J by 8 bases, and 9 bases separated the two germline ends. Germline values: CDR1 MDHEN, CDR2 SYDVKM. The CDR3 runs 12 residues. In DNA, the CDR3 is TGTGCCAGCAGTTTAATCGGGAGCGGCTACACCTTC. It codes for CASSLIGSGYTF.

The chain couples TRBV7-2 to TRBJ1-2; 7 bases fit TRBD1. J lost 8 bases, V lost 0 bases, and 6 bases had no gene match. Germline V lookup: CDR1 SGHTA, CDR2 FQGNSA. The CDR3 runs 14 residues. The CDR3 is CASSLAPGQRGYTF. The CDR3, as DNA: TGTGCCAGCAGCTTAGCTCCGGGACAGAGGGGCTACACCTTC.

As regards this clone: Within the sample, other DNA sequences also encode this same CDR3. In DNA form, the CDR3 reads TGTGCCAGCTCACCGGGGCAAGTTTCGCCCCAGCATTTT. It encodes CASSPGQVSPQHF. The chain employs TRBV18 and TRBJ1-5, with TRBD1 as a possible D gene (5 bases). CDR3 length: 13 residues. V lost 3 bases to trimming and J lost 9 bases, with 12 bases between them. Germline CDR1 reads KGHSH; CDR2 reads LQKENI.

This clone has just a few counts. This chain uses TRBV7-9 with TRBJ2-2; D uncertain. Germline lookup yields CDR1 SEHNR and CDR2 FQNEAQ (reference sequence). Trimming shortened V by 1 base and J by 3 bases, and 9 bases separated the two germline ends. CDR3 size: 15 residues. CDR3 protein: CASSLVKSDTGELFF. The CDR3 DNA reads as TGTGCCAGCAGCTTAGTAAAGAGTGACACCGGGGAGCTGTTTTTT.

The CDR3 bases are TGTGCCTGGAATCCCGGGACTAGCTACGAGCAGTACTTC. This sequence encodes CAWNPGTSYEQYF. V and J are TRBV30 and TRBJ2-5, with 8 bases matching TRBD2. The DNA end lines up better with TRBJ2-7; the J call may be wrong. The V gene's germline CDR1 is GTSNPN and CDR2 SVGIG (reference sequence). This CDR3 is 13 amino acids long.

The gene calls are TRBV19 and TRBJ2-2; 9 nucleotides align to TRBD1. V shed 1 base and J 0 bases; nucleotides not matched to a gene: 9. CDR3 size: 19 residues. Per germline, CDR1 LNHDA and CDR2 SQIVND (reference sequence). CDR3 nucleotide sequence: TGTGCCAGTAGTATAGGACGGACAGGGGTGGGGACGAACACCGGGGAGCTGTTTTTT. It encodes CASSIGRTGVGTNTGELFF.

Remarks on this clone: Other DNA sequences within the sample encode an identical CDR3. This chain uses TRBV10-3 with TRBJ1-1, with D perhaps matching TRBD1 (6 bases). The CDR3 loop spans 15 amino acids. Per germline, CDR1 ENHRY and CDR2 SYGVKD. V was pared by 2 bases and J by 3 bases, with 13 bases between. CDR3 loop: CAISEAGQSHTEAFF. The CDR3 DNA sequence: TGTGCCATCAGTGAGGCCGGACAGTCACACACTGAAGCTTTCTTT.

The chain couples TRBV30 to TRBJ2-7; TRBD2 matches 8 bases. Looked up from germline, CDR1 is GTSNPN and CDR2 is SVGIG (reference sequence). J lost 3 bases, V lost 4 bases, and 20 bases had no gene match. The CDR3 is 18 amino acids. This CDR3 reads CAWTGKSGRGLVSYEQYF. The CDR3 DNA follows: TGTGCCTGGACCGGAAAGTCTGGGCGGGGACTAGTTAGCTACGAGCAGTACTTC.

DNA of the CDR3: TGTGCCAGCAGAGACTCTCAGGGTTCGGAGTCCTACGAGCAGTACTTC. This codes for CASRDSQGSESYEQYF. The V call is TRBV6-6, the J call TRBJ2-7; maybe TRBD1 (5 bases). Between the trimmed V and J ends, which lost 6 bases and 1 base, there was a span of 19 bases. Germline values: CDR1 MNHNY, CDR2 SVGAGI (reference sequence). The CDR3 is made up of 16 amino acids.

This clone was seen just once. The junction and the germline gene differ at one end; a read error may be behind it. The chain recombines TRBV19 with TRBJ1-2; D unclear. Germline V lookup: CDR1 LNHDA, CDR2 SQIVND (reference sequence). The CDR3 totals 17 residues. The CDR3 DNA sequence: TGTTCCAGTAGTTCCCCGAGGAGCTCGTTAGCTAACTATGGCTACACCTTC. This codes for CSSSSPRSSLANYGYTF. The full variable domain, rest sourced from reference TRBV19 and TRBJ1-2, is DGGITQSPKYLFRKEGQNVTLSCEQNLNHDAMYWYRQDPGQGLRLIYYSQIVNDFQKGDIAEGYSVSREKKESFPLTVTSAQKNPTAFYLCSSSSPRSSLANYGYTFGSGTRLTVV.

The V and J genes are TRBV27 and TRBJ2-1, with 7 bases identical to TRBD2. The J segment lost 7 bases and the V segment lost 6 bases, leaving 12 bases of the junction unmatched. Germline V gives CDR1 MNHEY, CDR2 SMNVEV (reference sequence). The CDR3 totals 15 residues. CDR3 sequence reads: CASSRTRSAENEQFF. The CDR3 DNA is TGTGCCAGCAGCCGGACTAGGTCGGCGGAAAATGAGCAGTTCTTC.

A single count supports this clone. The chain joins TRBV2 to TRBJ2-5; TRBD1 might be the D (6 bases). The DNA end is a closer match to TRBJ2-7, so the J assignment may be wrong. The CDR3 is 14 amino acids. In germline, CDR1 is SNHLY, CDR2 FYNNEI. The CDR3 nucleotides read TGTGCCAGCAGTGAAGGGCAGGGGAACTACGAGCAGTACTTC. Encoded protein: CASSEGQGNYEQYF.

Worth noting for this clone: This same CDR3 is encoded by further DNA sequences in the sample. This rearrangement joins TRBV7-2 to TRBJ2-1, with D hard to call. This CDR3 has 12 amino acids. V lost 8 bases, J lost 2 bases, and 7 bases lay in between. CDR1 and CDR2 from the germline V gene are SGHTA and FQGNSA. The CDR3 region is CASALTYNEQFF. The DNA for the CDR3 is TGTGCCAGCGCACTGACCTACAATGAGCAGTTCTTC.

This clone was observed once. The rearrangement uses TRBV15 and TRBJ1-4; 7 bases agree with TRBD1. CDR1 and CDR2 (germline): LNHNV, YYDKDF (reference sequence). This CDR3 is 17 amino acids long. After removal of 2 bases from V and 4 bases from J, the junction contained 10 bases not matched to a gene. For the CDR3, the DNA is TGTGCCACCAGCAGATCCTTGGGGACAGTGCTTAATGAAAAACTGTTTTTT. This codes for CATSRSLGTVLNEKLFF.

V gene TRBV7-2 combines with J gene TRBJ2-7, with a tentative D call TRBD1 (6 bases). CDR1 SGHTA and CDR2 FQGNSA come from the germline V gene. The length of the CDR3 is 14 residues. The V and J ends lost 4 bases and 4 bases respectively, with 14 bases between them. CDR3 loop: CASSWTDGFYEQYF. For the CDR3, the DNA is TGTGCCAGCAGCTGGACAGATGGCTTTTACGAGCAGTACTTC.

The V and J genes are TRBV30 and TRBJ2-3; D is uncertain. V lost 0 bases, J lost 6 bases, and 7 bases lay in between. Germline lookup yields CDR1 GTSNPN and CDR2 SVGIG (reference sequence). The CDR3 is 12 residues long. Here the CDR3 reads CAWSVSRDTQYF. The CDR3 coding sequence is TGTGCCTGGAGTGTATCGAGGGATACGCAGTATTTT.